Below, 3 T cell receptor beta chains from the same sample are listed, as sequenced in a study of control samples from healthy donors and cancer patients (dated by TCRdb to 2020 to 2022). The receptor library was made with the immunoSEQ multiplex PCR assay. Not all clones reach the TCRdb copy of this immuneACCESS table, which keeps in-frame sequences only. Checked studies attribute under half of the gap to unresolved V genes and leave the rest unexplained. In this sample the table shows some 79,000 clones, over 75% of which occur a single time. The ten largest clones take up 7.2% of the sample. The specimen sequenced was blood. These receptor sequences come from a middle-aged man in good health.

The chain links TRBV30 to TRBJ1-1; D uncertain. CDR1 and CDR2 from the germline V gene are GTSNPN and SVGIG (reference sequence). V lost 4 bases, J lost 1 base, and 7 bases lay in between. This CDR3 has 12 amino acids. The CDR3: CAWKLTNTEAFF. CDR3 DNA sequence: TGTGCCTGGAAACTTACGAACACTGAAGCTTTCTTT. Full variable domain (rest looked up from reference TRBV30 and TRBJ1-1): SQTIHQWPATLVQPVGSPLSLECTVEGTSNPNLYWYRQAAGRGLQLLFYSVGIGQISSEVPQNLSASRPQDRQFILSSKKLLLSDSGFYLCAWKLTNTEAFFGQGTRLTVV.

The genes are TRBV14 and TRBJ1-3; D possibly corresponds to TRBD1 (5 bases). This CDR3 spans 15 amino acids. Germline-derived CDR1 and CDR2 are SGHDN and FVKESK. Deletions cut 4 bases from V and 0 bases from J, with 10 bases between. In nucleotides, the CDR3 is TGTGCCAGCAGCCCTCGACAGTCCTCTGGAAACACCATATATTTT. This translates into CASSPRQSSGNTIYF.

The chain carries TRBV5-1 and TRBJ1-1; D possibly corresponds to TRBD1 (5 bases). Germline lookup yields CDR1 SGHRS and CDR2 YFSETQ. The CDR3 totals 15 residues. V was clipped by 0 bases and J by 3 bases, with 12 bases between them. This CDR3 is CASSLVQGWDTEAFF. As DNA, the CDR3 is TGCGCCAGCAGCTTGGTGCAGGGCTGGGACACTGAAGCTTTCTTT.